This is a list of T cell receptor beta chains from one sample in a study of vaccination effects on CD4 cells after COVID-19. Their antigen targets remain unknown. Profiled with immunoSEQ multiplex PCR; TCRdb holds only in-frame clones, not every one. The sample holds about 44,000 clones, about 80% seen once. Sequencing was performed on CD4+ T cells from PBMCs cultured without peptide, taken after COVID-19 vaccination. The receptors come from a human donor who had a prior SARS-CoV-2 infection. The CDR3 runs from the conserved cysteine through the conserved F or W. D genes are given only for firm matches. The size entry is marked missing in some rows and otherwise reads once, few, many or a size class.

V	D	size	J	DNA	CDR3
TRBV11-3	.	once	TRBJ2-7	TGTGCCAGCAGCCAAGGGCGGGCAGACTCCTACGAGCAGTACTTC	CASSQGRADSYEQYF
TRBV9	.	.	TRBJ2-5	TGTGCCAGCAGCGTAGTTGGCGGGTCACACCAAGAGACCCAGTACTTC	CASSVVGGSHQETQYF
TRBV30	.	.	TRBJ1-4	TGTGCCTGGGACCAAAGCCATAATGAAAAACTGTTTTTT	CAWDQSHNEKLFF
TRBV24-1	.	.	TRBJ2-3	TGTGCCACCAGTGATGGCAGGGGAGCAGATACGCAGTATTTT	CATSDGRGADTQYF
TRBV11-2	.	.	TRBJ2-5	TGTGCCAGCAGCTCAAGGGGGACCCAAGAGACCCAGTACTTC	CASSSRGTQETQYF
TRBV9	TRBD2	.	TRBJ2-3	TGTGCCAGCAGCGCCCTAGCGGGAGTCACAGATACGCAGTATTTT	CASSALAGVTDTQYF
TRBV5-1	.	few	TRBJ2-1	TGCGCCAGCAGCACTGGCCCGGAGGGCGCCCACAATGAGCAGTTCTTC	CASSTGPEGAHNEQFF
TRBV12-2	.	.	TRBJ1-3	TGTGCAAGTCACTTACAGGGGTTTGAAGGAAACACCATATATTTT	CASHLQGFEGNTIYF
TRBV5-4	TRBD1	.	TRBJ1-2	TGTGCCAGCAGCCCTCAAGCGGGACAGGGGAACTATGGCTACACCTTC	CASSPQAGQGNYGYTF
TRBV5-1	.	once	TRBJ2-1	TGCGCCAGCAGCCAATCCGAGGGGAATGAGCAGTTCTTC	CASSQSEGNEQFF
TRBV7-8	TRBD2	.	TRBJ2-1	TGTGCCAGCAGCTTAGGACTAGCGGGAGGTGAGTTCTTC	CASSLGLAGGEFF
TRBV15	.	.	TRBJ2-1	TGTGCCACCAGCAGGGGGCAGAGGGGGATGAATGAGCAGTTCTTC	CATSRGQRGMNEQFF
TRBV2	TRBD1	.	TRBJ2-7	TGTGCCACCCACACAGGGGGCTACGAGCAGTACTTC	CATHTGGYEQYF
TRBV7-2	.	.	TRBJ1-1	TGTGCCAGCAGTCCACAGGGCATCGAGGCTTTCTTT	CASSPQGIEAFF
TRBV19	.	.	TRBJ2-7	TGTGCCAGTAGTATAGTCGGGACCGCAACCGAGCAGTACTTC	CASSIVGTATEQYF
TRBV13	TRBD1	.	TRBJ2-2	TGTGCCAGCAGCTTATACTCATTAGGGACAGGGAACACCGGGGAGCTGTTTTTT	CASSLYSLGTGNTGELFF
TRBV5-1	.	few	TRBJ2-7	TGCGCCAGCAGCTTGGGATCGGCGCGGAGACTCTCCTACGAGCAGTACTTC	CASSLGSARRLSYEQYF